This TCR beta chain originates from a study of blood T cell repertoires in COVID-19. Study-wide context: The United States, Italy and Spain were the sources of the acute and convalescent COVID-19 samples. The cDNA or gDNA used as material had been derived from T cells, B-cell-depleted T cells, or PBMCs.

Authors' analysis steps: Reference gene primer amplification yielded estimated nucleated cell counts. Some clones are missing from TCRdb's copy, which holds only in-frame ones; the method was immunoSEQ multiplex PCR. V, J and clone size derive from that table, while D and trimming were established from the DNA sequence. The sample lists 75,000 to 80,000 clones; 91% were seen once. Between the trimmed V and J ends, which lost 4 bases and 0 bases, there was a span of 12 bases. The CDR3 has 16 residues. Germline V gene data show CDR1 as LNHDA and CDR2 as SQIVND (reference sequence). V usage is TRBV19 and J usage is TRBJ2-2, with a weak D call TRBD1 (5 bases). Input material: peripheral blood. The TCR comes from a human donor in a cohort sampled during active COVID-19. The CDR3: CASSRRQYPNTGELFF. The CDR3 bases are TGTGCCAGTAGTAGGAGACAGTACCCGAACACCGGGGAGCTGTTTTTT.